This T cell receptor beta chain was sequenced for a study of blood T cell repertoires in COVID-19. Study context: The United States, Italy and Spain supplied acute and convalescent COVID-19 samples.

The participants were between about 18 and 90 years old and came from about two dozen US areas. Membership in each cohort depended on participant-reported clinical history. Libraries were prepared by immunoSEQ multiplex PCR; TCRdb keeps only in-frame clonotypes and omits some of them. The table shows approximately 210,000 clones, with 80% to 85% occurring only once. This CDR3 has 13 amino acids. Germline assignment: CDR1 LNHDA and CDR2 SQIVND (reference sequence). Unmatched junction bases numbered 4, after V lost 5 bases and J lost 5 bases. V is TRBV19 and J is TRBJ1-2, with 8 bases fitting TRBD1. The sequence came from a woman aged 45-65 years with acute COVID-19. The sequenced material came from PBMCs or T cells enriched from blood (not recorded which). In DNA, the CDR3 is TGTGCCAGTAGTGCGGGACAGGCTTATGGCTACACCTTC. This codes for CASSAGQAYGYTF.